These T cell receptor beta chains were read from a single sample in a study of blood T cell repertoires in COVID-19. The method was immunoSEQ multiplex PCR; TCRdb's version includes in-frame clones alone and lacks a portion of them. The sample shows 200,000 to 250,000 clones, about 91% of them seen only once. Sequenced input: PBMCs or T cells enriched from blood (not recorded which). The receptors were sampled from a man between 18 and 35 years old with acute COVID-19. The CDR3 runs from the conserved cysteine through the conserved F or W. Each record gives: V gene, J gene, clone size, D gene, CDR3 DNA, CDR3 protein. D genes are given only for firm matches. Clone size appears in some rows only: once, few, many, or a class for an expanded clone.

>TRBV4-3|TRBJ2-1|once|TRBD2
TGCGCCAGCAGCCAAGAACTAGCGGGAGGGCCCTCCTACAATGAGCAGTTCTTC
CASSQELAGGPSYNEQFF
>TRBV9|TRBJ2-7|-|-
TGTGCCAGCAGCCCAGGGCCCTCAACGCACGAGCAGTACTTC
CASSPGPSTHEQYF
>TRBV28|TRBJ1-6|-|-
TGTGCCAGCAGTTTAGGACAAAGGTTGAGGGGGAGTAATTCACCCCTCCACTTT
CASSLGQRLRGSNSPLHF
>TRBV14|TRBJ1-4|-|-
TGTGCCAGCAGCCAAGAGTACGGCAGAGGCACTAATGAAAAACTGTTTTTT
CASSQEYGRGTNEKLFF
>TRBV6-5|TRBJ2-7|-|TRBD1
TGTGCCAGCCGACCGGGACAGGGGTCTTACGAGCAGTACTTC
CASRPGQGSYEQYF
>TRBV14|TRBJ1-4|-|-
TGTGCCAGCAGCCAAGCGGGTGAAAAACTGTTTTTT
CASSQAGEKLFF
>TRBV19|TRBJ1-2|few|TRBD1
TGTGCCACCGCGACAGGGGGCTCCGGAGGCTACACCTTC
CATATGGSGGYTF
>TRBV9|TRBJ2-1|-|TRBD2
TGTGCCAGCAGCGTAGGGGGTAGCGGGGCCAATGAGCAGTTCTTC
CASSVGGSGANEQFF
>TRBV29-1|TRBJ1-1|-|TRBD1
TGCAGCGCCATAGACAGGGAGGCGAACACTGAAGCTTTCTTT
CSAIDREANTEAFF
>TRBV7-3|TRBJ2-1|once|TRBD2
TGTGCCAGCAGCTCTTCTAGCGGGGGGTACAATGAGCAGTTCTTC
CASSSSSGGYNEQFF
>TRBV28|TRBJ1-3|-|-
TGTGCCAGCAGTTCCTGGGGGCTTCCTGGAAACACCATATATTTT
CASSSWGLPGNTIYF
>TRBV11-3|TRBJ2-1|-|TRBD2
TGTGCCAGCAGCGTGGGAGGGAATTATGAGCAGTTCTTC
CASSVGGNYEQFF
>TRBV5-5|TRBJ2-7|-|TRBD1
TGTGCCAGCAGCTTGGAAGGGACAGGGTACTACGAGCAGTACTTC
CASSLEGTGYYEQYF
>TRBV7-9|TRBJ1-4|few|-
TGTGCCAGCAGCTTAAGCGGGGCAGGACACGAAAAACTGTTTTTT
CASSLSGAGHEKLFF
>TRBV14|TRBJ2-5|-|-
TGTGCCAGCAGCCAAGATATGGGGAAGGGGGAGACCCAGTACTTC
CASSQDMGKGETQYF
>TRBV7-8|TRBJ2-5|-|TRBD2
TGTGCCAGCAGCTTTATCACTAGCGGGAGAAGGGGGCAAGAGACCCAGTACTTC
CASSFITSGRRGQETQYF
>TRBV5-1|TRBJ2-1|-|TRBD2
TGCGCCAGCAGCTTACCGGGACTAGCGGCCTACAATGAGCAGTTCTTC
CASSLPGLAAYNEQFF
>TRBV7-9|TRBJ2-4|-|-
TGTGCCAGCAGCCCCCTTGGAGGAAACATTCAGTACTTC
CASSPLGGNIQYF
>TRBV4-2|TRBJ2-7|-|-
TGTGCCAGCAGCCAAGATGGAACTAGCTTATCCTACGAGCAGTACTTC
CASSQDGTSLSYEQYF
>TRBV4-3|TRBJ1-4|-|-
TGCGCCAGCAGCCAAGCCCGCAGGGTGGATGAAAAACTGTTTTTT
CASSQARRVDEKLFF
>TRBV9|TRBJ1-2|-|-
TGTGCCAGCAGCGCCCCGTCTGGCTACACCTTC
CASSAPSGYTF
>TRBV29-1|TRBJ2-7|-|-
TGCAGCGTTGCTAGCGAGTCCTACGAGCAGTACTTC
CSVASESYEQYF
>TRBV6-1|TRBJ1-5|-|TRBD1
TGTGCCAGCAGTGAAGGAACAGGGGGCCTTTATAGCAATCAGCCCCAGCATTTT
CASSEGTGGLYSNQPQHF
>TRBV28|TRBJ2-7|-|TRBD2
TGTGCCAGCAGTTTACTAGCGGGCACGGGTGAGCAGTACTTC
CASSLLAGTGEQYF
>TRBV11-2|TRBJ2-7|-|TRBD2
TGTGCCAGCAGCTCCCTAGCGGGGTCCTCCTACGAGCAGTACTTC
CASSSLAGSSYEQYF
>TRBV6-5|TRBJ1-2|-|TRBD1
TGTGCCAGCAGTTTCACCAGCATGACAGGGACCTATGGCTACACCTTC
CASSFTSMTGTYGYTF
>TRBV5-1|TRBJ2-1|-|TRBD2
TGCGCCAGCAGCGAACTAGCGGACCTAAACAATGAGCAGTTCTTC
CASSELADLNNEQFF
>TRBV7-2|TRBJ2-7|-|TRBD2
TGTGCCAGCAGCGCCGACAGCGGGAGAGGCGAGCAGTACTTC
CASSADSGRGEQYF
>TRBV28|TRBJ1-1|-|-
TGTGCCAGCAGTTTTGGGCTTACACAAGGTTCTATCTCCCCCACTGAAGCTTTCTTT
CASSFGLTQGSISPTEAFF
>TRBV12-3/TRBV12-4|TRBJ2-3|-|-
TGTGCCAGCAGTACAAGACTAGTTCCGCAGTATTTT
CASSTRLVPQYF
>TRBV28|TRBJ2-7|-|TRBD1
TGTGCCAGCAGTCCCCCCAGGGGGAGCTCCTACGAGCAGTACTTC
CASSPPRGSSYEQYF
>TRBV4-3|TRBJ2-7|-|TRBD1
TGCGCCAGCAGCCACGGGACAGCGGACTACGAGCAGTACTTC
CASSHGTADYEQYF
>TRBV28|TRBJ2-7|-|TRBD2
TGTGCCACCGAGGGACTAGCGGGATCCTACGAGCAGTACTTC
CATEGLAGSYEQYF
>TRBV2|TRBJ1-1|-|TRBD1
TGTGCCAGCAGTCGGGACAGGTGGGAACAGGGGAACACTGAAGCTTTCTTT
CASSRDRWEQGNTEAFF
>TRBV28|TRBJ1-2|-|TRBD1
TGTGCCAGCAGTTTTTGGGGACAGACTAACTATGGCTACACCTTC
CASSFWGQTNYGYTF
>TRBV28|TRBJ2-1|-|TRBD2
TGTGCCAGCAGTCTGGACCGATGGGGGAGCGGGAGGGCCAATGAGCAGTTCTTC
CASSLDRWGSGRANEQFF
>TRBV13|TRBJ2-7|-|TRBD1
TGTGCCAGCAGCTTAGGGGACAGGGGTTACGAGCAGTACTTC
CASSLGDRGYEQYF
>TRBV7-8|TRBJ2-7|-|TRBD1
TGTGCCAGCAGCTCCGGGGACAGAAGAGCTGGGTACGAGCAGTACTTC
CASSSGDRRAGYEQYF
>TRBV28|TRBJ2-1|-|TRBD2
TGTGCCAGCAGTTTAGTTCCTAGCGGCTACAATGAGCAGTTCTTC
CASSLVPSGYNEQFF
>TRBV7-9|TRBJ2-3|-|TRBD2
TGTGCCAGCAGCTCCCAGCGGGAGAGATCAGATACGCAGTATTTT
CASSSQRERSDTQYF
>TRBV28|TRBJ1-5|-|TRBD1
TGTGCCAGCAGTTTAGACAGGGGGGGTCAGCCCCAGCATTTT
CASSLDRGGQPQHF
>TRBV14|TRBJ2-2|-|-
TGTGCCAGCAGCCGGGAGCTGTCGATCACCGGGGAGCTGTTTTTT
CASSRELSITGELFF
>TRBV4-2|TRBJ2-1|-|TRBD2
TGTGCCAGCAGCCCCGGACTAGCGGGAGGGGGCAATGAGCAGTTCTTC
CASSPGLAGGGNEQFF
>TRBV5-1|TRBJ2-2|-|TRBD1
TGCGCCAGCAGCTTAACCGGGACAGGAGGGACCGGGGAGCTGTTTTTT
CASSLTGTGGTGELFF
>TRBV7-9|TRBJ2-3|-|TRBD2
TGTGCCAGCAGCTCCACGGGACTAGCGGGGAGCACAGATACGCAGTATTTT
CASSSTGLAGSTDTQYF
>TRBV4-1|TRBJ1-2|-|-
TGCGCCAGCAGCCAAGTAAGAGTGTTCGCTAACTATGGCTACACCTTC
CASSQVRVFANYGYTF
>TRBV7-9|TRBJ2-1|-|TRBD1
TGTGCCAGCAGCCCTATGAGGGACAGGGAACGTTACAATGAGCAGTTCTTC
CASSPMRDRERYNEQFF
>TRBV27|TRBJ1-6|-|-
TGTGCCAGCAGCAGATTTCGGGGGGGCCGTAATTCACCCCTCCACTTT
CASSRFRGGRNSPLHF
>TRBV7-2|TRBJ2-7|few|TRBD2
TGTGCCAGCAGCTTAGCCCGGGACTACGATGCCTACGAGCAGTACTTC
CASSLARDYDAYEQYF
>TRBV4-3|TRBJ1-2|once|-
TGCGCCAGCAGCCAGACAGGACAGCAATATGGCTACACCTTC
CASSQTGQQYGYTF
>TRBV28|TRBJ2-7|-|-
TGTGCCAGCAGTTACATGCGGCCGCCGGGCGAGCAGTACTTC
CASSYMRPPGEQYF